This T cell receptor (beta chain) was obtained from a study of T-cell memory formation after mild COVID-19. V was trimmed by 8 bases and J by 1 base, leaving 15 bases between them. Per germline, CDR1 LGHNA and CDR2 YSLEER. CDR3 length equals 14 residues. Using its own MiXCR run on the 5' RACE reads, TCRdb lists one record per CDR3 protein. The sample has about 55,000 distinct CDR3 sequences, roughly a quarter seen once; the top ten hold 43%. The rearrangement links TRBV4-3 to TRBJ2-7; D might be TRBD1 (6 bases). Sequenced: PBMCs or a T cell subset sorted from them (not recorded which). This clonotype was obtained from a man between 18 and 29 years old who had mild COVID-19 (a few samples of this study predate the infection). Cell type and time point are not known. The CDR3 sequence: CASLRTAGSYEQYF. The CDR3 nucleotides are TGCGCCAGCTTGCGGACAGCAGGTTCCTACGAGCAGTACTTC.